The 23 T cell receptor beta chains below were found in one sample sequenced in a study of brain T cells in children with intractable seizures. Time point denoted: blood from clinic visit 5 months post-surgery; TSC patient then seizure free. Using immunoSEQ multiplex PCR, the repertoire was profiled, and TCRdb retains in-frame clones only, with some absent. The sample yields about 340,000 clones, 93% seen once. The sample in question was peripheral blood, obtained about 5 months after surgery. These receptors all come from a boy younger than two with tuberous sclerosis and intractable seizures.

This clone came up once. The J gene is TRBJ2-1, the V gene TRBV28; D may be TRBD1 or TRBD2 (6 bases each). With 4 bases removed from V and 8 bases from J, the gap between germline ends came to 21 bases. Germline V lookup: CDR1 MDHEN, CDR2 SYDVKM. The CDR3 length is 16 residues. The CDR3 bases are TGTGCCAGCAGTTATCCGCGGGGAGTAGGGGGACATGAGCAGTTCTTC. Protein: CASSYPRGVGGHEQFF.

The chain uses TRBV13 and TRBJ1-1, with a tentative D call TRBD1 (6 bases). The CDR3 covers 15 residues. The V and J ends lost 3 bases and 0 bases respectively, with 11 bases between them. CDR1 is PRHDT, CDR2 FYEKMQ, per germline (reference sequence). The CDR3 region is CASSLRGGLNTEAFF. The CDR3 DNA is TGTGCCAGCAGCTTGCGAGGGGGACTGAACACTGAAGCTTTCTTT.

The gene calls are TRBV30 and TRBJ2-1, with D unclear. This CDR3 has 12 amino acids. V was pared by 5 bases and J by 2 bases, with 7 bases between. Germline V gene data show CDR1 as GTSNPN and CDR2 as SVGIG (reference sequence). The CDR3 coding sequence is TGTGCCTGGGCCTCTCCCTACAATGAGCAGTTCTTC. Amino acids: CAWASPYNEQFF.

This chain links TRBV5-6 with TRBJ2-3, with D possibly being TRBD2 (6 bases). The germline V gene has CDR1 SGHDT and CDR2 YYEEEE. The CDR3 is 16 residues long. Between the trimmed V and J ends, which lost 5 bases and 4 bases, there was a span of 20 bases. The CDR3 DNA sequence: TGTGCCAGCAGTTCCTGGGACTCCGGAGCTGCAGATACGCAGTATTTT. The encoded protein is CASSSWDSGAADTQYF. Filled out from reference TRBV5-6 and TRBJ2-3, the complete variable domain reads DAGVTQSPTHLIKTRGQQVTLRCSPKSGHDTVSWYQQALGQGPQFIFQYYEEEERQRGNFPDRFSGHQFPNYSSELNVNALLLGDSALYLCASSSWDSGAADTQYFGPGTRLTVL.

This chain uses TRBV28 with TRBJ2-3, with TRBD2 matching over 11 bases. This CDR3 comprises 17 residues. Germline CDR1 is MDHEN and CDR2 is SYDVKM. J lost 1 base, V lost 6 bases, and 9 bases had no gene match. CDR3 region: CASSISGRAWGTDTQYF. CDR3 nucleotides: TGTGCCAGCAGCATTAGCGGGAGGGCCTGGGGCACAGATACGCAGTATTTT.

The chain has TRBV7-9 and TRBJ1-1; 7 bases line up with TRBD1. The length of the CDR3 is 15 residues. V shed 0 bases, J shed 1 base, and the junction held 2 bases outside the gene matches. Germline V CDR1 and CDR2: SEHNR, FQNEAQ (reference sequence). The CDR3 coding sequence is TGTGCCAGCAGCTTAGCGCGGACAGGGAACACTGAAGCTTTCTTT. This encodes CASSLARTGNTEAFF.

The chain's CDR3 is CASSEKGVDTIYF. The CDR3 bases are TGTGCCAGCAGTGAGAAGGGCGTCGACACCATATATTTT. The gene calls are TRBV6-1 and TRBJ1-3; D ambiguous. The germline V and J ends were trimmed by 3 bases and 8 bases, with 11 bases remaining between them. The germline CDR1 and CDR2 sequences are MNHNS and SASEGT. CDR3 length equals 13 residues.

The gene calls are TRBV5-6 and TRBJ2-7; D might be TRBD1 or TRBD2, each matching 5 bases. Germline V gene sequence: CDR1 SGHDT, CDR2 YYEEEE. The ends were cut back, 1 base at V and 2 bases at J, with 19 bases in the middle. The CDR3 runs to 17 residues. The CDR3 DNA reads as TGTGCCAGCAGCTTGTTTGGGTGGGACGTAGAAACCTACGAGCAGTACTTC. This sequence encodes CASSLFGWDVETYEQYF.

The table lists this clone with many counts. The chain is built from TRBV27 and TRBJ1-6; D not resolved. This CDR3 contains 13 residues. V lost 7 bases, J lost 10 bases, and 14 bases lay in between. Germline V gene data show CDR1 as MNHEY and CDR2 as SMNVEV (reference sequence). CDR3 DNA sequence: TGTGCCAGCACCCTAAATTCTAGGTCACCCCTCCACTTT. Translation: CASTLNSRSPLHF.

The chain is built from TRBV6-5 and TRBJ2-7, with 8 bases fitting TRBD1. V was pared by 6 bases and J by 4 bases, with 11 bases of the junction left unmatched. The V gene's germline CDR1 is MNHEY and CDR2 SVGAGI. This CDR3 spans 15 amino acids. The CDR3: CASRRFTGGRYEQYF. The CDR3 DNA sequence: TGTGCCAGCAGACGATTCACAGGGGGGAGGTACGAGCAGTACTTC.

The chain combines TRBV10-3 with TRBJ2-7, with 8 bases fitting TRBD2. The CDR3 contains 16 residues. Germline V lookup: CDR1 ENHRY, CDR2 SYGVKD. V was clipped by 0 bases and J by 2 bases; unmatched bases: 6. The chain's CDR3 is CAISESVTSVAYEQYF. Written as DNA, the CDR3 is TGTGCCATCAGTGAGTCGGTGACTAGCGTGGCCTACGAGCAGTACTTC.

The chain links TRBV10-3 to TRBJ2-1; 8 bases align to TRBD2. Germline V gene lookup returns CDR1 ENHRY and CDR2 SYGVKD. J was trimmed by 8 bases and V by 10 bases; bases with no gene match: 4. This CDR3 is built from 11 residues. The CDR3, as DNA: TGTGCCACGGCGGGGGGAGATGAGCAGTTCTTC. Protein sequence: CATAGGDEQFF.

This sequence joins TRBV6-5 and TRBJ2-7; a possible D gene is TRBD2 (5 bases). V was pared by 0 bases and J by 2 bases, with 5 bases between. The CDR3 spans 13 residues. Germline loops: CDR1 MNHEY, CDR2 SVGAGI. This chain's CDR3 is CASSYSRAYEQYF. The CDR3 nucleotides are TGTGCCAGCAGTTACTCGAGGGCCTACGAGCAGTACTTC.

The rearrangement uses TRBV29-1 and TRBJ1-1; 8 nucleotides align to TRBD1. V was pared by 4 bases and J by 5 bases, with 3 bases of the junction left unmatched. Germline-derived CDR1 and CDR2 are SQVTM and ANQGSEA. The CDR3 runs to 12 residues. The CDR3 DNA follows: TGCAGCGTTGTGGGACAGGTGACTGAAGCTTTCTTT. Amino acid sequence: CSVVGQVTEAFF. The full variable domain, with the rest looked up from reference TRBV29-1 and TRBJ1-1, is SAVISQKPSRDICQRGTSLTIQCQVDSQVTMMFWYRQQPGQSLTLIATANQGSEATYESGFVIDKFPISRPNLTFSTLTVSNMSPEDSSIYLCSVVGQVTEAFFGQGTRLTVV.

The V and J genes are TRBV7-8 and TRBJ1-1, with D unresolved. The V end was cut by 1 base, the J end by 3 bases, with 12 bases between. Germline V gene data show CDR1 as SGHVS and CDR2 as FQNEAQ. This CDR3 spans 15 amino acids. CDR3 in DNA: TGTGCCAGCAGCTTAGTGGGAGTAAGGGACACTGAAGCTTTCTTT. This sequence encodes CASSLVGVRDTEAFF.

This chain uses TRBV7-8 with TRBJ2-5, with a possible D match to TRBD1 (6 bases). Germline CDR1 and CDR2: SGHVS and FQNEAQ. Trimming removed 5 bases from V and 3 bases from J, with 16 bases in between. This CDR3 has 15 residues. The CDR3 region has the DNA TGTGCCAGCAGCCCCGACAGGCTCCCAAAAGAGACCCAGTACTTC. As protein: CASSPDRLPKETQYF.

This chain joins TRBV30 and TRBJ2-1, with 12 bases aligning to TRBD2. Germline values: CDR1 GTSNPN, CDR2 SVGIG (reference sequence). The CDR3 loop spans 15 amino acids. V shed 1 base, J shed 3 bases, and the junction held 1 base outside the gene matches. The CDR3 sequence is CAWSELAGGYNEQFF. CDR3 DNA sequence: TGTGCCTGGAGTGAACTAGCGGGAGGCTACAATGAGCAGTTCTTC. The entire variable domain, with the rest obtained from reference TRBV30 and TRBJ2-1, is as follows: SQTIHQWPATLVQPVGSPLSLECTVEGTSNPNLYWYRQAAGRGLQLLFYSVGIGQISSEVPQNLSASRPQDRQFILSSKKLLLSDSGFYLCAWSELAGGYNEQFFGPGTRLTVL.

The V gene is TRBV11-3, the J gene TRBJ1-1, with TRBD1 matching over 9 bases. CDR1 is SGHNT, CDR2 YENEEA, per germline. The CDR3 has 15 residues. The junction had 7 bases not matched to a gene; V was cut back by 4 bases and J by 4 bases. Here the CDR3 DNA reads TGTGCCAGCAGCTCACAGGGGGCGTGGGGCACTGAAGCTTTCTTT. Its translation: CASSSQGAWGTEAFF. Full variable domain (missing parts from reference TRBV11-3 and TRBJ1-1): EAGVVQSPRYKIIEKKQPVAFWCNPISGHNTLYWYLQNLGQGPELLIRYENEEAVDDSQLPKDRFSAERLKGVDSTLKIQPAELGDSAVYLCASSSQGAWGTEAFFGQGTRLTVV.

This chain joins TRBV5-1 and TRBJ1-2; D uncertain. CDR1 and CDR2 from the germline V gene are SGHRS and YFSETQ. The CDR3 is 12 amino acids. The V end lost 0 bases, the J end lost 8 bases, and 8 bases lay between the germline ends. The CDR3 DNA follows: TGCGCCAGCAGCTTGGGGAGATCAGGCTACACCTTC. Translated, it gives CASSLGRSGYTF.

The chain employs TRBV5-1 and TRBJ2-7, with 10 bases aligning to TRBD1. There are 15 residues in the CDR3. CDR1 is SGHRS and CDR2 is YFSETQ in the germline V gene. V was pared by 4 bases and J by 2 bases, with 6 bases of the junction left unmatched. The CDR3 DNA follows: TGCGCCAGCAGCACGCGACAGGGGGCGACCTACGAGCAGTACTTC. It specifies CASSTRQGATYEQYF. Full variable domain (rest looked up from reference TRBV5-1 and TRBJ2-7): KAGVTQTPRYLIKTRGQQVTLSCSPISGHRSVSWYQQTPGQGLQFLFEYFSETQRNKGNFPGRFSGRQFSNSRSEMNVSTLELGDSALYLCASSTRQGATYEQYFGPGTRLTVT.

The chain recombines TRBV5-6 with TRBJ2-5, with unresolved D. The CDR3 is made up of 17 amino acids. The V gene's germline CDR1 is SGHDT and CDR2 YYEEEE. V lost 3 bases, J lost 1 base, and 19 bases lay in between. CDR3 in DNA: TGTGCCAGCAGCTCCTATTGGATTATAGGTCTCCAAGAGACCCAGTACTTC. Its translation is CASSSYWIIGLQETQYF.

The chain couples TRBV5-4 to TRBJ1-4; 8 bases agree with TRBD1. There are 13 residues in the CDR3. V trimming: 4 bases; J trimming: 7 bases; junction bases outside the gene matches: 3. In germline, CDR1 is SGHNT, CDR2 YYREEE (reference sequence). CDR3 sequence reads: CASSQGAGEKLFF. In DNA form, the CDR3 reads TGTGCCAGCAGCCAGGGGGCTGGTGAAAAACTGTTTTTT. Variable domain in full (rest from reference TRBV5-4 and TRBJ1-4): ETGVTQSPTHLIKTRGQQVTLRCSSQSGHNTVSWYQQALGQGPQFIFQYYREEENGRGNFPPRFSGLQFPNYSSELNVNALELDDSALYLCASSQGAGEKLFFGSGTQLSVL.

CDR3 region: CASSSGTTNEQFF. The CDR3 DNA follows: TGTGCCAGCAGTTCCGGGACCACCAATGAGCAGTTCTTC. V and J are TRBV12-3 or TRBV12-4 and TRBJ2-1; D tentatively reads TRBD1 or TRBD2 (5 bases each). The CDR3 is made up of 13 amino acids. Trimming stripped 4 bases from V and 6 bases from J, with 10 bases between.